A single T cell receptor beta chain is shown here with its context. Its target is unknown. Vbeta (60) and Jbeta (13) primers were used in the PCR. Sequencing used immunoSEQ multiplex PCR; TCRdb keeps in-frame clones, though not all of them. Of over 150,000 clones listed, 60% to 85% are singletons. These data come from a study of cytomegalovirus exposure and HLA in healthy donors. About the study: There were fewer than 130 million unique TCR beta sequences, drawn from approximately 190 million T cells, in an earlier analysis. Points from the study as a whole: The study labeled around 160 TCR beta chains cytomegalovirus-associated. Indistinguishable V segments such as TRBV6-2 and TRBV6-3 were excluded.

While unrecorded immune exposures were likely, the donors were nominally healthy when sampled. The CDR3 is 13 amino acids. The ends were cut back, 3 bases at V and 4 bases at J, with 12 bases in the middle. Germline V gene lookup returns CDR1 GTSNPN and CDR2 SVGIG (reference sequence). The gene calls are TRBV30 and TRBJ1-2; D ambiguous. Sequenced input: PBMCs. This sequence was found in a woman aged 40 to 50 in good health and CMV-seronegative. DNA for the CDR3: TGTGCCTGGAGCGAGGGTCTCTCCTATGGCTACACCTTC. Translated: CAWSEGLSYGYTF.